This T cell receptor beta chain was found in a study of blood T cell repertoires in COVID-19. Study context: The origin of the acute and convalescent COVID-19 samples was the United States, Italy and Spain. The cDNA or gDNA used as material had been derived from T cells, B-cell-depleted T cells, or PBMCs.

During active infection, Seattle patients enrolled and were then monitored through disease. Germline CDR1 is SGHNT and CDR2 is YYREEE (reference sequence). The ends were cut back, 0 bases at V and 2 bases at J, with 13 bases in the middle. The CDR3 spans 16 residues. Original processing notes: Amplification with reference gene primers provided the estimates of nucleated cell counts. Produced via immunoSEQ multiplex PCR; TCRdb's table is partial and in-frame only. Clone size and V and J calls were adopted from that table, with D and trimming inferred from the DNA. This sample has 150,000 to 200,000 clones, with roughly 77% found just once.

The rearrangement joins TRBV5-4 to TRBJ2-3, with D possibly TRBD2 on 6 matching bases. This clonotype originated in a woman aged 80 or over with COVID-19, enrolled during active disease. Sequenced sample: peripheral blood. CDR3 bases: TGTGCCAGCAGCTTGGGGCTAGCGTACACCACAGATACGCAGTATTTT. Its protein is CASSLGLAYTTDTQYF.